The present TCR beta chain was sequenced within a study of molecular identifiers for immune sequencing clone quantification. The study's findings and limits: In naive cells, clones above 20 RNA copies held under 1% of molecules, whereas in effector cells they held over 98%. Sizes of clones that are highly expanded could be underestimated (if identical TCR molecules share a barcode).

It was with previously described methods and listed TCR primers that bulk TCR libraries were made. TCRdb re-derived calls from the PCR reads in MiXCR, one entry per CDR3 protein. The sample includes about 60,000 distinct CDR3 sequences, under 20% seen only once; the top ten take more than 1.2%. The CDR3 consists of 16 residues. Germline V gene sequence: CDR1 LNHDA, CDR2 SQIVND (reference sequence). Regarding this clonotype: Its antigen is still unknown. With a much larger clone just one base away, this may be a read error.

The receptor was isolated from a human donor in good health. Some libraries in this study had Jurkat cell RNA spiked in. V usage is TRBV19 and J usage is TRBJ2-3, with 7 bases that match TRBD2. Judging by the DNA end, TRBJ2-5 fits better; the J call may be wrong. Sequenced sample: naive CD8+ T cells from blood, with Jurkat cell RNA spiked in. Specified subset: FACS-sorted CD8+CD4-CCR7+CD45RA+ naive T cells. In DNA, the CDR3 is TGTGCCAGTAGTCCCGCCCCAGGAGCGGGACGAGAGACCCAGTACTTC. Amino acid sequence: CASSPAPGAGRETQYF.